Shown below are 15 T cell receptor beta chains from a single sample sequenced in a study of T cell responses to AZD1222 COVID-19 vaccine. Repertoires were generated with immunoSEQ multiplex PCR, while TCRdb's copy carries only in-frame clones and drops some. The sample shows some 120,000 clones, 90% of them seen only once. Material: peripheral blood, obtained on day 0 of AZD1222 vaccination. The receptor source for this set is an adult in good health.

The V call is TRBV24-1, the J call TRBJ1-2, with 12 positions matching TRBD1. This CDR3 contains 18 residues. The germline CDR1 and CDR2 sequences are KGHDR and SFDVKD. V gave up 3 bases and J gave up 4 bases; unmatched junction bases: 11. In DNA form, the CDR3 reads TGTGCCACCAGTGATGTCCCCGGGACAGGGGGCGTCGGCTATGGCTACACCTTC. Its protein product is CATSDVPGTGGVGYGYTF.

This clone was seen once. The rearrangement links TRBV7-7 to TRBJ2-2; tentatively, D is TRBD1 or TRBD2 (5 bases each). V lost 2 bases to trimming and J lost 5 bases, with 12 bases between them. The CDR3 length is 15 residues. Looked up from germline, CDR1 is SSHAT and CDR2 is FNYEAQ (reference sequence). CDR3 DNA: TGTGCCAGCAGCTTATTCCAGGGCGGGACCGGGGAGCTGTTTTTT. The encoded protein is CASSLFQGGTGELFF.

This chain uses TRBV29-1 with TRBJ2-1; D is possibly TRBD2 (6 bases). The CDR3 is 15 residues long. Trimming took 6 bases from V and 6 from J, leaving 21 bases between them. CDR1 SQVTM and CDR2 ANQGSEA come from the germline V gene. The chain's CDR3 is CSVTPRSSGGNEQFF. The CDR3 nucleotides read TGCAGCGTCACCCCAAGGAGTAGCGGAGGCAATGAGCAGTTCTTC.

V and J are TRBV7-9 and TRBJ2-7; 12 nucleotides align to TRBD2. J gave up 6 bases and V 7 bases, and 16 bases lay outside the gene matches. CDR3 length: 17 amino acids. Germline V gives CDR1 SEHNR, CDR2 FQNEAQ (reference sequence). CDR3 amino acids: CASTQRPSLAGGVEQYF. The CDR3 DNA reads TGTGCCAGCACCCAGAGACCCTCACTAGCGGGAGGTGTCGAGCAGTACTTC.

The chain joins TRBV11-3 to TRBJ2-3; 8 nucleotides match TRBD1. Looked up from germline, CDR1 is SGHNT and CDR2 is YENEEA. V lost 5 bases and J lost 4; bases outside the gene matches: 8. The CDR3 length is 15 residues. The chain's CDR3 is CASSRRGTGPDTQYF. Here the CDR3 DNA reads TGTGCCAGCAGCCGGAGGGGGACAGGTCCAGATACGCAGTATTTT. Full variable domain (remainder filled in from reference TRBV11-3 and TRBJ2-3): EAGVVQSPRYKIIEKKQPVAFWCNPISGHNTLYWYLQNLGQGPELLIRYENEEAVDDSQLPKDRFSAERLKGVDSTLKIQPAELGDSAVYLCASSRRGTGPDTQYFGPGTRLTVL.

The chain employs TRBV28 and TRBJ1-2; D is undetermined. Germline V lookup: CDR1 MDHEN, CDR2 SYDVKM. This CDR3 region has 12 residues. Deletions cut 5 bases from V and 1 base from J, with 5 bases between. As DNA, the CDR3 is TGTGCCAGCAGTCTAAATAACTATGGCTACACCTTC. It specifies CASSLNNYGYTF.

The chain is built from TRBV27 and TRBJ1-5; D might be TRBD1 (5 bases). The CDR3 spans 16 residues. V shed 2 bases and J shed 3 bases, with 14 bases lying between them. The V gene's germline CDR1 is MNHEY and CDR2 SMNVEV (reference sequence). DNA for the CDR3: TGTGCCAGCAGTTTACAGCCCGTGGGGGTCAATCAGCCCCAGCATTTT. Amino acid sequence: CASSLQPVGVNQPQHF.

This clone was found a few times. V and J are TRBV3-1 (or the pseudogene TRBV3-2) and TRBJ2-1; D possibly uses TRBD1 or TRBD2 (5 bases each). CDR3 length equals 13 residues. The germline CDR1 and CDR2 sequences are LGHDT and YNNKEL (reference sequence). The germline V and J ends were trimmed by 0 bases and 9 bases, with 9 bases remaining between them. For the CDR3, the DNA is TGTGCCAGCAGCCAAGATTGGGGGATTGAGCAGTTCTTC. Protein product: CASSQDWGIEQFF.

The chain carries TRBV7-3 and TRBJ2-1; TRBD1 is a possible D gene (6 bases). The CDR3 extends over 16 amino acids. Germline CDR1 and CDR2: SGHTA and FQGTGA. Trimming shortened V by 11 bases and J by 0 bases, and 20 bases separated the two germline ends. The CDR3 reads CARQDPKDSSYNEQFF. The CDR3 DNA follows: TGTGCCCGACAAGACCCTAAGGACAGCTCCTACAATGAGCAGTTCTTC.

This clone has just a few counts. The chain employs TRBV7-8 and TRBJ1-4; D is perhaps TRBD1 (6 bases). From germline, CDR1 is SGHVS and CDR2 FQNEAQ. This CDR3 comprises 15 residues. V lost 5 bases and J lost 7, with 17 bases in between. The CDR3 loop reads CASSPVGGGSEKLFF. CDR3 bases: TGTGCCAGCAGCCCAGTCGGGGGCGGGAGTGAAAAACTGTTTTTT.

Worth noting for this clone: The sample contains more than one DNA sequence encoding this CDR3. CDR3 in DNA: TGTGCCAGCAGCAGAACGGTGGTCGGAAACACCATATATTTT. Translation gives CASSRTVVGNTIYF. V usage is TRBV28 and J usage is TRBJ1-3; unclear D gene. CDR1 MDHEN and CDR2 SYDVKM come from the germline V gene. V was cut by 6 bases and J by 4 bases, with 13 bases left in between. There are 14 residues in the CDR3.

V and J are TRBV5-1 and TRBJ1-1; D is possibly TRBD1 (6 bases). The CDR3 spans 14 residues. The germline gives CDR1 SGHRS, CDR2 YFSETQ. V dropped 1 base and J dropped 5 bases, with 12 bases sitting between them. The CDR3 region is CASSLTGLGTEAFF. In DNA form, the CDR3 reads TGCGCCAGCAGCTTGACAGGGCTCGGGACTGAAGCTTTCTTT.

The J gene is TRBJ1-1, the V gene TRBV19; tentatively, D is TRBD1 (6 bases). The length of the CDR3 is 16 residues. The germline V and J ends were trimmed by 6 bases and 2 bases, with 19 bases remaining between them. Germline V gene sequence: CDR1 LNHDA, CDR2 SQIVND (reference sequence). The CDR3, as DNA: TGTGCCAGTAGGAGGGGGTGGGGTTCGAGAAACACTGAAGCTTTCTTT. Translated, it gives CASRRGWGSRNTEAFF.

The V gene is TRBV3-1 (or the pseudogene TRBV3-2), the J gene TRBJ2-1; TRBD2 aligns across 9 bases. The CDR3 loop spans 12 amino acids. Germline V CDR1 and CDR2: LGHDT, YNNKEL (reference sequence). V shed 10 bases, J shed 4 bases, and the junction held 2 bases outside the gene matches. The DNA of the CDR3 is TGTGCCACAGCGGGAGGTTACAATGAGCAGTTCTTC. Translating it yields CATAGGYNEQFF.

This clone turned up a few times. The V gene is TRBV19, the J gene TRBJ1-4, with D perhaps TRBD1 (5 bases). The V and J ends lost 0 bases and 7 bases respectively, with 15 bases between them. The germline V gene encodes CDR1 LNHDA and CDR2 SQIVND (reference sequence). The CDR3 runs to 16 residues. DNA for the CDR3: TGTGCCAGTAGTATAGATCTATCAGGGCGCGGTGAAAAACTGTTTTTT. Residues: CASSIDLSGRGEKLFF.